The 4 T cell receptor beta chains in this list originate from one sample, sequenced in a study of spatial heterogeneity in lung cancer. Antigens for these TCRs are unknown. Study outcomes and limitations: Mutation counts in tumors were tracked by counts of expanded intratumoral alpha and beta TCRs.

TCRdb independently ran MiXCR on the 5' RACE reads; one entry per CDR3 protein. The sample has 100,000 to 110,000 distinct CDR3 sequences, about 4.6% seen once. Time point described: sample taken at primary tumor resection. Sequencing was performed on lung tumor tissue, taken at surgery. The source of these receptors is a male donor with early-stage non-small cell lung cancer.

This clonotype was seen at least ten times. The chain is built from TRBV7-6 and TRBJ2-3; D call uncertain. Between the trimmed V and J ends, which lost 5 bases and 2 bases, there was a span of 17 bases. This CDR3 is built from 16 residues. The germline gives CDR1 SGHVS, CDR2 FNYEAQ. CDR3 in DNA: TGTGCCAGCAGCCCGACCTTCGGGCCCCCCACAGATACGCAGTATTTT. Its translation: CASSPTFGPPTDTQYF.

The CDR3 spells CASSRGLAGPGGQFF. The CDR3 DNA reads TGTGCCAGCAGTCGTGGGCTAGCGGGACCCGGGGGGCAGTTCTTC. The chain employs TRBV12-3 or TRBV12-4 and TRBJ2-1; 9 nucleotides agree with TRBD2. The CDR3 length is 15 residues. Trimming cost V 5 bases and J 12 bases; bases outside gene matches: 14.

This clonotype was detected ten times or more. V usage is TRBV11-2 and J usage is TRBJ1-6; D might be TRBD1 (6 bases). V lost 5 bases and J lost 7, with 15 bases in between. This CDR3 has 15 amino acids. Germline CDR1 SGHAT, CDR2 FQNNGV. In DNA, the CDR3 is TGTGCCAGCAGCCCCGGGACACCTGGCAATTCACCCCTCCACTTT. Its translation is CASSPGTPGNSPLHF.

This clonotype was seen at least ten times. The rearrangement links TRBV7-8 to TRBJ2-1; D remains unclear. Per germline, CDR1 SGHVS and CDR2 FQNEAQ. The CDR3 is made up of 13 amino acids. The germline V and J ends were trimmed by 1 base and 5 bases, with 6 bases remaining between them. CDR3 amino acids: CASSLGQHNEQFF. CDR3 bases: TGTGCCAGCAGCTTAGGGCAGCACAATGAGCAGTTCTTC.